The sequence of this T cell receptor beta chain was determined in a study of OX40 agonist ivuxolimab in advanced cancers. Whole-study context: Age averaged roughly 60 years (range roughly 20 to 90), and around 78% were male.

Clones were read by immunoSEQ multiplex PCR, and TCRdb kept only the in-frame ones, dropping some. The profile shows around 98,000 clones, around nine tenths of them singletons. The length of the CDR3 is 13 residues. The germline V and J ends were trimmed by 4 bases and 6 bases, with 14 bases remaining between them. Germline loops: CDR1 SGHRS, CDR2 YFSETQ. The starting material was CD4+ or CD8+ T cells sorted from blood, obtained in a trial of the OX40 agonist ivuxolimab. The TCR was taken from an adult with an advanced solid tumor such as melanoma, head and neck, liver or kidney cancer. The V call is TRBV5-1, the J call TRBJ2-7; D is perhaps TRBD2 (6 bases). The CDR3 nucleotides are TGCGCCAGCAGCGGGGGGAATCGCCTCGAGCAGTACTTC. Translation gives CASSGGNRLEQYF. The entire variable domain, with the rest obtained from reference TRBV5-1 and TRBJ2-7, is as follows: KAGVTQTPRYLIKTRGQQVTLSCSPISGHRSVSWYQQTPGQGLQFLFEYFSETQRNKGNFPGRFSGRQFSNSRSEMNVSTLELGDSALYLCASSGGNRLEQYFGPGTRLTVT.